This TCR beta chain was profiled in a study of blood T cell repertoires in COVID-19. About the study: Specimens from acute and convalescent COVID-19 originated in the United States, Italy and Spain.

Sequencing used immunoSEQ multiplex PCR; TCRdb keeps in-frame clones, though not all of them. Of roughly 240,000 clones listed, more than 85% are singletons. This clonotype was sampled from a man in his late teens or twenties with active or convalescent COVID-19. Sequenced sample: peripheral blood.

CDR3: CASGYRLDTEAFF. CDR3 nucleotide sequence: TGTGCCAGCGGGTACCGACTGGACACTGAAGCTTTCTTT. The rearrangement joins TRBV27 to TRBJ1-1; no reliable D call. V was pared by 8 bases and J by 3 bases, with 13 bases between. Germline lookup yields CDR1 MNHEY and CDR2 SMNVEV (reference sequence). The CDR3 contains 13 residues.